The clone carrying this T cell receptor beta chain occurred many times. The sample is drawn from a study of T cells after yellow fever vaccination. From the 5' RACE reads, TCRdb called clonotypes with MiXCR, one entry per CDR3 protein. Here the sample spans 300,000 to 350,000 distinct CDR3 sequences, 3% to 4.5% being singletons. Trimming left V 10 bases short and J 0 bases short, with 16 bases between. The CDR3 consists of 14 residues. Germline-derived CDR1 and CDR2 are ENHRY and SYGVKD. This TCR derives from a man aged 18 to 35 who received the YFV17D yellow fever vaccine. The chain combines TRBV10-3 with TRBJ2-7; possibly TRBD1 for D (6 bases). Sequences were derived from PBMCs, sampled 5 days after the yellow fever booster vaccination. This CDR3 is CATRRGEGSYEQYF. CDR3 sequence (DNA): TGTGCCACTCGCAGGGGAGAGGGCTCCTACGAGCAGTACTTC.